The 27 T cell receptor beta chains below were found in one sample sequenced in a study of T cells after yellow fever vaccination. TCRdb passed the 5' RACE reads through MiXCR, listing each CDR3 protein once. This sample has 340,000 or so distinct CDR3 sequences, with 9.5% to 15% found just once. Specimen: CD4+ T cells sorted from PBMCs, collected 15 days after the yellow fever booster vaccination. The receptors originated from a man aged 18-30 years who received the YFV17D yellow fever vaccine.

This clonotype was picked up a small number of times. The chain uses TRBV4-1 and TRBJ1-2; D gene ambiguous. In germline, CDR1 is MGHRA, CDR2 YSYEKL. This CDR3 contains 15 residues. V shed 1 base and J shed 0 bases, with 9 bases lying between them. DNA for the CDR3: TGCGCCAGCAGCCAAGGGGAGTTAGCTAACTATGGCTACACCTTC. Translation: CASSQGELANYGYTF.

This rearrangement joins TRBV5-1 to TRBJ1-4; D might be TRBD1 (5 bases). Trimming shortened V by 5 bases and J by 0 bases, and 11 bases separated the two germline ends. Germline V gene sequence: CDR1 SGHRS, CDR2 YFSETQ. The CDR3 spans 15 residues. CDR3 loop: CASSPTGPTNEKLFF. The DNA of the CDR3 is TGCGCCAGCAGTCCTACGGGGCCAACTAATGAAAAACTGTTTTTT.

This chain connects TRBV29-1 to TRBJ1-1; D remains ambiguous. The CDR3 consists of 15 residues. V was trimmed by 4 bases and J by 3 bases, leaving 18 bases between them. In germline, CDR1 is SQVTM, CDR2 ANQGSEA. CDR3 residues: CSVAPRVRVDTEAFF. CDR3 sequence (DNA): TGCAGCGTTGCCCCCCGGGTACGGGTGGACACTGAAGCTTTCTTT.

In the case of this clonotype: A junction end diverges from the germline sequence, so it may reflect a read error. The gene calls are TRBV6-6 and TRBJ2-1, with TRBD2 as a possible D gene (6 bases). The CDR3 covers 15 residues. Germline V gene sequence: CDR1 MNHNY, CDR2 SVGAGI (reference sequence). The CDR3 spells CASSSTTGTLQARLF. In nucleotides, the CDR3 is TGTGCCAGCAGTTCCACCACCGGGACTCTCCAGGCTAGGCTCTTC.

CDR3 in amino acids: CASSLTAGVHEQYF. Written as DNA, the CDR3 is TGTGCCAGCAGCTTAACCGCAGGGGTCCACGAGCAGTACTTC. This rearrangement joins TRBV7-3 to TRBJ2-7, with a tentative D call TRBD1 (6 bases). Germline V lookup: CDR1 SGHTA, CDR2 FQGTGA. The CDR3 runs 14 residues. V gave up 0 bases and J gave up 5 bases, with 11 bases separating them.

There are many counts of this clonotype. The rearrangement joins TRBV20-1 to TRBJ2-5; 9 bases are shared with TRBD2. The CDR3 is 15 amino acids. Per the germline V gene, CDR1 is DFQATT and CDR2 is SNEGSKA (reference sequence). The V and J ends lost 5 bases and 1 base, in that order; junction bases with no gene match: 8. CDR3 protein: CSAGLAGGAQETQYF. The CDR3 bases are TGCAGTGCTGGCCTGGCGGGGGGGGCCCAAGAGACCCAGTACTTC.

This clonotype was seen more than once but under ten times. The chain joins TRBV6-2 or TRBV6-3 to TRBJ2-7; tentatively, D is TRBD1 or TRBD2 (6 bases each). Germline V gives CDR1 MNHEY, CDR2 SVGEGT. This CDR3 spans 12 amino acids. V was shortened by 8 bases and J by 1 base, with 9 bases between the two germline ends. CDR3 loop: CASGGHSYEQYF. Written as DNA, the CDR3 is TGTGCCAGCGGGGGGCATTCCTACGAGCAGTACTTC.

The V call is TRBV5-1, the J call TRBJ2-7; a weak D match, TRBD2 (5 bases). Trimming removed 4 bases at V and 0 bases at J, with 14 bases between. Germline loops: CDR1 SGHRS, CDR2 YFSETQ. This CDR3 is 15 amino acids long. The DNA for the CDR3 is TGCGCCAGCAGCCCCGGAGGATCAGACTCCTACGAGCAGTACTTC. This sequence encodes CASSPGGSDSYEQYF.

The chain has TRBV9 and TRBJ1-2; D gene uncertain. V was pared by 0 bases and J by 10 bases, with 16 bases between. Germline V lookup: CDR1 SGDLS, CDR2 YYNGEE. This CDR3 comprises 14 residues. CDR3 DNA sequence: TGTGCCAGCAGCGTAGACACGACGATTTTTTCCTACACCTTC. The encoded protein is CASSVDTTIFSYTF. The full variable domain, in which reference TRBV9 and TRBJ1-2 provide the parts outside the CDR3, is DSGVTQTPKHLITATGQRVTLRCSPRSGDLSVYWYQQSLDQGLQFLIQYYNGEERAKGNILERFSAQQFPDLHSELNLSSLELGDSALYFCASSVDTTIFSYTFGSGTRLTVV.

The V call is TRBV4-3, the J call TRBJ1-6; D not resolved. CDR1 is LGHNA and CDR2 is YSLEER in the germline V gene. V was pared by 0 bases and J by 10 bases, with 10 bases between. The CDR3 loop spans 14 amino acids. Here the CDR3 reads CASSQDRGFSPLHF. In DNA form, the CDR3 reads TGCGCCAGCAGCCAAGATCGCGGGTTCTCACCCCTCCACTTT.

This clonotype has only a few counts. The rearrangement links TRBV11-2 to TRBJ2-1, with D possibly matching TRBD2 (5 bases). V was clipped by 1 base and J by 10 bases, with 8 bases between them. The CDR3 is 12 residues long. The germline V gene encodes CDR1 SGHAT and CDR2 FQNNGV. The CDR3 DNA reads as TGTGCCAGCAGCTTAGTCGGCGGGGAGCAGTTCTTC. As protein: CASSLVGGEQFF.

This clonotype was observed a few times. This chain connects TRBV18 to TRBJ2-3; 7 bases match TRBD2. The trim removed 6 bases at V and 3 bases at J, leaving 9 bases unmatched. The germline V gene has CDR1 KGHSH and CDR2 LQKENI. This CDR3 is 15 amino acids long. CDR3 residues: CASSPALSGTDTQYF. The DNA for the CDR3 is TGTGCCAGCTCTCCAGCTCTTAGCGGGACAGATACGCAGTATTTT.

This chain connects TRBV27 to TRBJ1-1; D is unclear. The CDR3 is 14 residues long. The germline V gene encodes CDR1 MNHEY and CDR2 SMNVEV (reference sequence). V lost 4 bases and J 3 bases, leaving 12 bases between the germline ends. In DNA, the CDR3 is TGTGCCAGCAGTTCCGACTGGGCACACACTGAAGCTTTCTTT. It yields the protein CASSSDWAHTEAFF.

This clonotype was found a few times. The chain employs TRBV4-3 and TRBJ2-1; a weak D match, TRBD2 (5 bases). Per the germline V gene, CDR1 is LGHNA and CDR2 is YSLEER. The CDR3 spans 15 residues. Trimming stripped 2 bases from V and 0 bases from J, with 8 bases between. For the CDR3, the DNA is TGCGCCAGCAGCCAACAGCGGAGCTCCTACAATGAGCAGTTCTTC. Translating gives CASSQQRSSYNEQFF.

The CDR3 here is CASRTTGEGEKLFF. The CDR3 DNA reads TGTGCCAGCCGGACGACAGGGGAGGGTGAAAAACTGTTTTTT. The chain joins TRBV2 to TRBJ1-4, with 8 bases that match TRBD1. The CDR3 length is 14 residues. V lost 8 bases, J lost 7 bases, and 9 bases stayed unmatched. Germline V CDR1 and CDR2: SNHLY, FYNNEI.

The chain recombines TRBV6-5 with TRBJ2-3, with D perhaps TRBD2 (6 bases). From germline, CDR1 is MNHEY and CDR2 SVGAGI. CDR3 length: 21 residues. Trimming left V 6 bases short and J 0 bases short, with 31 bases between. In DNA, the CDR3 is TGTGCCAGCAGAGGCCCCCTCTTGCGGGGCTATTCCGTGGCTAGCACAGATACGCAGTATTTT. Protein sequence: CASRGPLLRGYSVASTDTQYF.

This clonotype turned up a few times. The chain couples TRBV3-1 to TRBJ1-3; D unresolved. This CDR3 comprises 13 residues. Trimming pared 0 bases from V and 15 bases from J, leaving 15 bases between. Germline CDR1 reads LGHDT; CDR2 reads YNNKEL (reference sequence). The CDR3 DNA reads TGTGCCAGCAGCCAAGACCCCGGGTTGCACTCATATTTT. Its translation is CASSQDPGLHSYF.

This sequence joins TRBV6-6 and TRBJ2-2, with 16 bases lining up with TRBD2. Germline CDR1 MNHNY, CDR2 SVGAGI (reference sequence). Trimming took 0 bases from V and 5 from J; bases not matched to a gene: 3. This CDR3 has 18 residues. The CDR3 sequence is CASSYSGTSGGATGELFF. CDR3 nucleotide sequence: TGTGCCAGCAGTTACTCGGGGACTAGCGGGGGGGCGACCGGGGAGCTGTTTTTT.

V and J are TRBV5-4 and TRBJ2-3; 9 bases fit TRBD2. V shed 4 bases, J shed 3 bases, and the junction held 9 bases outside the gene matches. CDR1 is SGHNT, CDR2 YYREEE, per germline (reference sequence). The CDR3 totals 16 residues. CDR3 bases: TGTGCCAGCAGCCCAGGTGGAACTAGCGGGACAGATACGCAGTATTTT. Protein sequence: CASSPGGTSGTDTQYF.

This clonotype was observed a few times. The V and J genes are TRBV12-3 or TRBV12-4 and TRBJ2-5, with 8 bases matching TRBD2. This CDR3 is built from 15 residues. V lost 3 bases, J lost 1 base, and 4 bases stayed unmatched. The CDR3 region is CASSFGSGAQETQYF. CDR3 sequence (DNA): TGTGCCAGCAGTTTCGGTAGCGGGGCCCAAGAGACCCAGTACTTC.

V gene TRBV7-3 combines with J gene TRBJ2-2; TRBD1 matches at 8 bases. J lost 4 bases, V lost 1 base, and 5 bases had no gene match. The germline V gene has CDR1 SGHTA and CDR2 FQGTGA. This CDR3 has 16 residues. The CDR3, as DNA: TGTGCCAGCAGCTTAAATCCAGGGGGCGGCACCGGGGAGCTGTTTTTT. Protein sequence: CASSLNPGGGTGELFF. Combining the CDR3 with reference TRBV7-3 and TRBJ2-2 gives the whole variable domain GAGVSQTPSNKVTEKGKYVELRCDPISGHTALYWYRQSLGQGPEFLIYFQGTGAADDSGLPNDRFFAVRPEGSVSTLKIQRTERGDSAVYLCASSLNPGGGTGELFFGEGSRLTVL.

In the case of this clonotype: A read error is possible here, since a much larger clone lies one base away. The chain joins TRBV5-6 to TRBJ1-2, with a weak D call TRBD1 (6 bases). Germline V gene lookup returns CDR1 SGHDT and CDR2 YYEEEE. Deletions cut 5 bases from V and 7 bases from J, with 9 bases between. CDR3 size: 11 residues. CDR3 sequence (DNA): TGTGCCAGCAGTACAGGGTTTGGCTACACCTTC. Translation gives CASSTGFGYTF. The full variable domain, completed using reference TRBV5-6 and TRBJ1-2, is DAGVTQSPTHLIKTRGQQVTLRCSPKSGHDTVSWYQQALGQGPQFIFQYYEEEERQRGNFPDRFSGHQFPNYSSELNVNALLLGDSALYLCASSTGFGYTFGSGTRLTVV.

This clonotype has just a few counts. The chain uses TRBV2 and TRBJ1-5, with D uncertain. Germline V CDR1 and CDR2: SNHLY, FYNNEI. The CDR3 covers 14 residues. V lost 5 bases to trimming and J lost 0 bases, with 8 bases between them. In DNA form, the CDR3 reads TGTGCCAGCAGTTTGGCAGCTAGCAATCAGCCCCAGCATTTT. Translated, it gives CASSLAASNQPQHF.

The chain couples TRBV6-1 to TRBJ1-1; unclear D gene. The germline CDR1 and CDR2 sequences are MNHNS and SASEGT. The ends were cut back, 6 bases at V and 4 bases at J, with 12 bases in the middle. CDR3 size: 13 residues. As DNA, the CDR3 is TGTGCCAGCAGAGTACTGGATCTCACTGAAGCTTTCTTT. Its translation: CASRVLDLTEAFF.

In this sample, this clonotype turned up a few times. A much larger clone sits a single nucleotide away, making a read error possible. The chain has TRBV28 and TRBJ1-4; no firm D call. The CDR3 extends over 11 amino acids. The germline V gene encodes CDR1 MDHEN and CDR2 SYDVKM. Trimming pared 7 bases from V and 2 bases from J, leaving 2 bases between. Here the CDR3 reads CASTTNEKLFF. CDR3 nucleotide sequence: TGTGCCAGCACCACTAATGAAAAACTGTTTTTT.

This clonotype was observed a few times. The genes are TRBV13 and TRBJ2-3; the D call may be TRBD1 or TRBD2 (5 bases each). The CDR3 loop spans 16 amino acids. Germline V gene lookup returns CDR1 PRHDT and CDR2 FYEKMQ (reference sequence). Trimming took 5 bases from V and 0 from J, leaving 15 bases between them. In DNA, the CDR3 is TGTGCCAGCAGCCTCACCGGGTGGGGGAGCACAGATACGCAGTATTTT. This translates into CASSLTGWGSTDTQYF.

The CDR3 is CASSLGGVSSTPFF. The CDR3 DNA reads as TGTGCCAGCAGCTTAGGAGGAGTGTCTAGCACTCCGTTCTTC. This rearrangement joins TRBV7-2 to TRBJ2-1; D is possibly TRBD2 (5 bases). This CDR3 has 14 residues. Germline V gene data show CDR1 as SGHTA and CDR2 as FQGNSA. Deletions cut 1 base from V and 15 bases from J, with 19 bases between.